These T cell receptor beta chains were read from a single sample in a study of T cell repertoires in cytomegalovirus infection. These receptors are not linked to any known antigen. TCRdb used MiXCR to reprocess the reads, holding one entry per CDR3 protein. The sample holds about 110,000 distinct CDR3 sequences, over 30% seen once. Sequences were derived from CD8+ T cells from cultured PBMCs, sampled from culture after CMV antigen stimulation. All receptors come from a human donor in good health (CMV status not recorded). Some clones in this sample may be carry-over from other donors' samples. Both conserved end residues are part of each CDR3. A D gene is named only where the DNA matches it firmly. For some rows the clone size is stated as once, few or many, or as a class when expanded; others skip it.

v_gene	j_gene	abundance	d_gene	CDR3aa	CDR3nt
TRBV7-9	TRBJ2-3	-	-	CASSFPRGGTTDTQYF	TGTGCCAGCAGCTTCCCGAGGGGGGGGACCACAGATACGCAGTATTTT
TRBV2	TRBJ1-3	once	-	CASSEWYREDGNTIYF	TGTGCCAGCAGTGAGTGGTACAGGGAAGATGGAAACACCATATATTTT
TRBV27	TRBJ1-2	few	TRBD1	CASSPTGQGNGYTF	TGTGCCAGCAGTCCCACCGGACAGGGGAATGGCTACACCTTC
TRBV7-9	TRBJ2-2	few	-	CASSLSRTEDTGELFF	TGTGCCAGCAGCTTAAGTCGGACAGAGGACACCGGGGAGCTGTTTTTT
TRBV10-3	TRBJ1-3	many	-	CAISDPGRSIYF	TGTGCCATCAGTGATCCGGGGCGATCCATATATTTT
TRBV4-1	TRBJ1-3	-	-	CASSLNTGGSGNTIYF	TGCGCCAGCAGCCTGAATACCGGGGGATCTGGAAACACCATATATTTT
TRBV5-1	TRBJ2-1	few	-	CASSLRGQPNEQFF	TGCGCCAGCAGCCTCCGGGGCCAACCCAATGAGCAGTTCTTC
TRBV5-6	TRBJ2-5	-	TRBD1	CASSSTGAETQYF	TGTGCCAGCAGTTCCACAGGGGCAGAGACCCAGTACTTC
TRBV19	TRBJ2-3	-	-	CASGADTQYF	TGTGCCAGCGGCGCAGATACGCAGTATTTT
TRBV19	TRBJ1-5	many	TRBD1	CASSIQGAHSNQPQHF	TGTGCCAGTAGTATCCAGGGGGCGCATAGCAATCAGCCCCAGCATTTT
TRBV19	TRBJ1-6	-	-	CASSESGAFYNSPLHF	TGTGCCAGTAGTGAATCCGGGGCCTTCTATAATTCACCCCTCCACTTT
TRBV6-4	TRBJ2-6	-	-	CASTLTPSSGANVLTF	TGTGCCAGCACCTTGACTCCGAGCTCTGGGGCCAACGTCCTGACTTTC
TRBV7-2	TRBJ2-5	many	TRBD2	CASSYYLGTSGKTQYF	TGTGCCAGCAGCTATTATCTAGGGACTAGCGGGAAGACCCAGTACTTC
TRBV4-1	TRBJ1-2	few	-	CASSSPGFSFYGYTF	TGCGCCAGCAGCTCCCCCGGGTTTTCGTTCTATGGCTACACCTTC
TRBV7-2	TRBJ1-2	many	-	CASTLQGSYGYTF	TGTGCCAGCACGCTTCAGGGCAGCTATGGCTACACCTTC
TRBV20-1	TRBJ2-3	few	TRBD2	CSARDLYSGGVVATDTQYF	TGCAGTGCTAGAGATCTCTATAGCGGGGGGGTGGTTGCGACAGATACGCAGTATTTT
TRBV28	TRBJ2-5	-	TRBD2	CASSLLAEGGRETQYF	TGTGCCAGCAGTTTACTAGCTGAGGGCGGGAGAGAGACCCAGTACTTC
TRBV12-3/TRBV12-4	TRBJ1-5	few	-	CASTVAGEEQPQHF	TGTGCCAGCACCGTAGCGGGGGAGGAGCAGCCCCAGCATTTT
TRBV6-6	TRBJ1-5	-	-	CASSYSAGFGIQPQHF	TGTGCCAGCAGTTACTCGGCCGGGTTCGGCATTCAGCCCCAGCATTTT
TRBV7-8	TRBJ2-3	-	-	CASSLALARTDTQYF	TGTGCCAGCAGCTTAGCGCTAGCTCGCACAGATACGCAGTATTTT
TRBV27	TRBJ2-7	-	-	CASSFQGPYEQYF	TGTGCCAGCAGTTTCCAGGGTCCCTACGAGCAGTACTTC
TRBV6-6	TRBJ1-1	-	TRBD1	CASSPTPQWTGNTEAFF	TGTGCCAGCAGTCCTACGCCGCAGTGGACAGGGAACACTGAAGCTTTCTTT
TRBV29-1	TRBJ2-5	-	TRBD2	CSVGLAGGRETQYF	TGCAGCGTAGGACTAGCGGGGGGTAGAGAGACCCAGTACTTC
TRBV2	TRBJ1-5	few	-	CASSRGQGHQPQHF	TGTGCCAGCAGTAGAGGTCAGGGGCATCAGCCCCAGCATTTT
TRBV6-2/TRBV6-3	TRBJ2-1	few	-	CASSPSSVAYNEQFF	TGTGCCAGCAGTCCCTCTAGCGTAGCCTACAATGAGCAGTTCTTC
TRBV7-6	TRBJ2-2	-	-	CASSTNVLVQAGELFF	TGTGCCAGCAGCACGAATGTCCTGGTTCAAGCCGGGGAGCTGTTTTTT
TRBV20-1	TRBJ1-2	-	TRBD1	CSARDRGIYGYTF	TGCAGTGCTAGAGACAGGGGGATCTATGGCTACACCTTC
TRBV4-2	TRBJ2-7	few	TRBD1	CASSQGPDQGAHSYEQYF	TGTGCCAGCAGCCAGGGGCCCGATCAGGGGGCTCACTCCTACGAGCAGTACTTC
TRBV10-3	TRBJ1-2	-	TRBD1	CAISLTGGDRYGYTF	TGTGCCATCAGCCTGACAGGGGGCGATCGCTATGGCTACACCTTC
TRBV7-8	TRBJ1-3	few	-	CATLTGNTIYF	TGTGCCACCCTGACTGGAAACACCATATATTTT
TRBV6-8	TRBJ2-5	-	-	CASSYEGGVPRIPETQYF	TGTGCCAGCAGTTACGAGGGGGGGGTCCCTCGGATCCCGGAGACCCAGTACTTC
TRBV7-9	TRBJ1-1	few	-	CASTLAFSGANAEAFF	TGTGCCAGCACCTTGGCTTTCTCAGGGGCTAACGCTGAAGCTTTCTTT
TRBV7-2	TRBJ2-3	-	TRBD2	CASSLVPGGGYTDTQYF	TGTGCCAGCAGCTTAGTCCCGGGGGGGGGTTACACAGATACGCAGTATTTT
TRBV10-3	TRBJ2-7	few	TRBD2	CAISESLAEYDF	TGTGCCATCAGTGAGTCGCTAGCGGAGTATGACTTC
TRBV12-3/TRBV12-4	TRBJ2-3	-	-	CASSLGGSTDTQYF	TGTGCCAGCAGTCTGGGGGGTAGCACAGATACGCAGTATTTT
TRBV6-2/TRBV6-3	TRBJ1-5	few	TRBD1	CASSSEWATGNSNQPQHF	TGTGCCAGCAGTTCCGAATGGGCGACAGGGAATAGCAATCAGCCCCAGCATTTT
TRBV12-3/TRBV12-4	TRBJ1-1	-	-	CASSLGESTEAFF	TGTGCCAGCAGCCTAGGGGAATCCACTGAAGCTTTCTTT
TRBV6-1	TRBJ1-2	-	-	CASSLGQSYGYTF	TGTGCCAGCAGCCTTGGACAGAGCTATGGCTACACCTTC
TRBV4-1	TRBJ1-1	-	-	CASSPPPPGSTEAFF	TGCGCCAGCAGCCCACCTCCGCCAGGGAGCACTGAAGCTTTCTTT
TRBV20-1	TRBJ2-7	-	TRBD1	CSASRLDRETYEQYF	TGCAGTGCTAGTAGACTCGACAGGGAGACCTACGAGCAGTACTTC
TRBV7-9	TRBJ2-3	-	-	CASSLPGEVTDTQYF	TGTGCCAGCAGCTTACCAGGGGAAGTCACAGATACGCAGTATTTT
TRBV4-1	TRBJ2-3	-	TRBD2	CASSQEGPGGRTDTQYF	TGCGCCAGCAGCCAAGAGGGGCCGGGGGGACGCACAGATACGCAGTATTTT
TRBV6-2/TRBV6-3	TRBJ2-1	-	-	CATWAGFWGNEQFF	TGTGCCACCTGGGCGGGGTTCTGGGGGAATGAGCAGTTCTTC
TRBV19	TRBJ2-7	once	-	CASNSRGDYEQYF	TGTGCCAGTAACTCGCGCGGGGATTACGAGCAGTACTTC
TRBV6-2/TRBV6-3	TRBJ2-1	many	TRBD1	CASSSGTEHYNEQFF	TGTGCCAGCAGTTCCGGGACAGAGCACTACAATGAGCAGTTCTTC
TRBV6-8	TRBJ1-1	few	-	CASSWGDGYTEAFF	TGTGCCAGCAGTTGGGGGGACGGCTACACTGAAGCTTTCTTT
TRBV12-3/TRBV12-4	TRBJ1-6	few	TRBD1	CASSLQGARDSPLHF	TGTGCCAGCAGCCTACAGGGGGCGCGTGATTCACCCCTCCACTTT
TRBV2	TRBJ2-1	-	TRBD1	CASSEPLGQPYNEQFF	TGTGCCAGCAGTGAACCCCTGGGACAGCCCTACAATGAGCAGTTCTTC
TRBV7-3	TRBJ2-1	once	-	CASSPTGPSISYNEQFF	TGTGCCAGCAGCCCAACTGGACCGTCCATCTCCTACAATGAGCAGTTCTTC
TRBV6-2/TRBV6-3	TRBJ2-7	few	TRBD1	CASSLGQGRFEQYF	TGTGCCAGCAGTCTCGGACAGGGAAGGTTCGAGCAGTACTTC
TRBV6-2/TRBV6-3	TRBJ1-1	-	-	CASSFVSVNTEAFF	TGTGCCAGCAGTTTCGTGAGCGTGAACACTGAAGCTTTCTTT
TRBV7-9	TRBJ2-1	-	TRBD1	CASSSPQGPSSYNEQFF	TGTGCCAGCAGCTCCCCACAGGGGCCGAGCTCCTACAATGAGCAGTTCTTC
TRBV7-2	TRBJ2-3	many	-	CASSLAGGAADTQYF	TGTGCCAGCAGCTTAGCGGGGGGGGCTGCAGATACGCAGTATTTT
TRBV19	TRBJ2-1	few	TRBD2	CASSTLAGGYNEQFF	TGTGCCAGTAGTACCCTAGCGGGGGGTTACAATGAGCAGTTCTTC